The 30 T cell receptor beta chains in this list originate from one sample, sequenced in a study of OX40 agonist ivuxolimab in advanced cancers. The method was immunoSEQ multiplex PCR; TCRdb's version includes in-frame clones alone and lacks a portion of them. The sample has around 80,000 clones; around 83% are singletons. The material sequenced was CD4+ or CD8+ T cells sorted from blood, taken in a trial of the OX40 agonist ivuxolimab. The receptor source for this set is an adult with an advanced solid tumor such as melanoma, head and neck, liver or kidney cancer.

This clone was observed a few times. The chain employs TRBV19 and TRBJ2-1; 13 nucleotides match TRBD2. This CDR3 spans 17 amino acids. Losses at the gene ends were 4 bases for V and 7 bases for J; bases not matched to a gene: 10. The germline CDR1 and CDR2 sequences are LNHDA and SQIVND (reference sequence). The CDR3 reads CASSRGGLAGAINEQFF. As DNA, the CDR3 is TGTGCCAGTAGTAGGGGAGGACTAGCGGGGGCGATTAATGAGCAGTTCTTC.

The J gene is TRBJ2-5, the V gene TRBV7-3, with 9 positions matching TRBD2. V was pared by 3 bases and J by 4 bases, with 6 bases of the junction left unmatched. Germline V lookup: CDR1 SGHTA, CDR2 FQGTGA. CDR3 length equals 15 residues. For the CDR3, the DNA is TGTGCCAGCAGCTTCCTAGCGGGAAGGGGAGAGACCCAGTACTTC. Translated: CASSFLAGRGETQYF.

The CDR3 reads CASRAASGGTYEQYF. The CDR3 bases are TGTGCCAGCAGAGCAGCTAGCGGGGGAACCTACGAGCAGTACTTC. The chain carries TRBV5-4 and TRBJ2-7; 10 positions agree with TRBD2. Germline V gives CDR1 SGHNT, CDR2 YYREEE (reference sequence). The CDR3 has 15 amino acids. J was trimmed by 2 bases and V by 5 bases; bases with no gene match: 7.

The chain couples TRBV6-6 to TRBJ1-2; D may be TRBD1 (6 bases). Germline V gene sequence: CDR1 MNHNY, CDR2 SVGAGI (reference sequence). Trimming left V 6 bases short and J 4 bases short, with 18 bases between. This CDR3 is built from 15 residues. Written as DNA, the CDR3 is TGTGCCAGCAGGGAGCTCCCGTCGGACAGCTATGGCTACACCTTC. It is translated as CASRELPSDSYGYTF.

This rearrangement joins TRBV12-5 to TRBJ2-7; TRBD1 or TRBD2 may be the D gene (5 bases each). V lost 3 bases to trimming and J lost 0 bases, with 12 bases between them. The CDR3 totals 15 residues. Germline CDR1 and CDR2: LGHNT and FRNRAP. The chain's CDR3 is CASGFGAQSSYEQYF. The CDR3 coding sequence is TGTGCTAGTGGTTTCGGGGCACAAAGCTCCTACGAGCAGTACTTC.

The CDR3 DNA reads TGTGCCAGCAGTTACTCTGGGAGGGGGGGTTATGGCTACACCTTC. This sequence encodes CASSYSGRGGYGYTF. The chain carries TRBV6-5 and TRBJ1-2; weak D call: TRBD1 (6 bases). The V gene's germline CDR1 is MNHEY and CDR2 SVGAGI. V shed 0 bases and J shed 5 bases, with 13 bases lying between them. The CDR3 totals 15 residues.

The chain carries TRBV6-5 and TRBJ1-1; 7 nucleotides align to TRBD1. The ends lost 7 bases at V and 8 bases at J; junction bases unmatched: 10. The CDR3 sequence is 13 residues long. The germline gives CDR1 MNHEY, CDR2 SVGAGI. CDR3 in amino acids: CASKEAYRGEAFF. CDR3 coding DNA: TGTGCCAGCAAGGAAGCTTACAGGGGCGAAGCTTTCTTT.

This chain uses TRBV6-5 with TRBJ2-2; D is undetermined. The CDR3 covers 14 residues. The V gene's germline CDR1 is MNHEY and CDR2 SVGAGI. Trimming stripped 9 bases from V and 0 bases from J, with 11 bases between. The CDR3 sequence: CASRTSANTGELFF. The CDR3 bases are TGTGCCAGTCGAACTTCAGCGAACACCGGGGAGCTGTTTTTT.

The V call is TRBV9, the J call TRBJ2-2; D is unresolved. CDR1 and CDR2 (germline): SGDLS, YYNGEE. This CDR3 comprises 12 residues. Trimming removed 4 bases at V and 9 bases at J, with 10 bases between. CDR3 bases: TGTGCCAGCAGCTACCCCTCCCGGGAGCTGTTTTTT. This codes for CASSYPSRELFF.

V is TRBV7-2 and J is TRBJ1-5, with 10 bases identical to TRBD1. CDR3 length equals 15 residues. The V segment lost 4 bases and the J segment 8 bases; nucleotides outside the gene matches: 8. Germline-derived CDR1 and CDR2 are SGHTA and FQGNSA. CDR3 sequence reads: CASSSAGQGFKPQHF. The CDR3, as DNA: TGTGCCAGCAGCTCGGCGGGACAGGGGTTTAAGCCCCAGCATTTT. Using reference TRBV7-2 and TRBJ1-5 for the parts outside the CDR3, the full variable domain is GAGVSQSPSNKVTEKGKDVELRCDPISGHTALYWYRQSLGQGLEFLIYFQGNSAPDKSGLPSDRFSAERTGGSVSTLTIQRTQQEDSAVYLCASSSAGQGFKPQHFGDGTRLSIL.

The gene calls are TRBV30 and TRBJ1-3; D gene uncertain. Trimming took 2 bases from V and 0 from J, leaving 8 bases between them. The germline CDR1 and CDR2 sequences are GTSNPN and SVGIG (reference sequence). The CDR3 sequence is 14 residues long. This chain's CDR3 is CAWSYVNSGNTIYF. DNA for the CDR3: TGTGCCTGGAGTTACGTCAACTCTGGAAACACCATATATTTT.

The chain couples TRBV7-9 to TRBJ2-7, with no clear D. Trimming took off 3 bases at V and 0 bases at J, with 9 bases between the two ends. CDR1 and CDR2 from the germline V gene are SEHNR and FQNEAQ (reference sequence). The CDR3 is 14 amino acids. The CDR3 nucleotides read TGTGCCAGCAGCTTGTACCTTTCCTCCTACGAGCAGTACTTC. It yields the protein CASSLYLSSYEQYF.

The sample holds one count of this clone. The gene calls are TRBV7-6 and TRBJ1-1; TRBD1 is a possible D gene (5 bases). Trimming stripped 4 bases from V and 1 base from J, with 7 bases between. The CDR3 spans 13 residues. CDR1 is SGHVS and CDR2 is FNYEAQ in the germline V gene. DNA of the CDR3: TGTGCCAGCAGCTACACAGGGAACACTGAAGCTTTCTTT. It is translated as CASSYTGNTEAFF.

The rearrangement links TRBV6-1 to TRBJ2-3; 9 positions match TRBD2. The V gene end was trimmed by 3 bases and the J gene end by 2 bases; junction bases not matched to a gene: 6. The length of the CDR3 is 16 residues. Germline lookup yields CDR1 MNHNS and CDR2 SASEGT. This chain's CDR3 is CASSDLAGRITDTQYF. CDR3 in DNA: TGTGCCAGCAGTGACCTAGCGGGACGGATCACAGATACGCAGTATTTT.

This chain joins TRBV4-1 and TRBJ1-5; D is ambiguous. CDR1 and CDR2 (germline): MGHRA, YSYEKL. The CDR3 runs to 15 residues. V lost 3 bases and J 3 bases, leaving 12 bases between the germline ends. In nucleotides, the CDR3 is TGCGCCAGCAGCCAGAAAACCCCTACCAATCAGCCCCAGCATTTT. This sequence encodes CASSQKTPTNQPQHF.

This sequence joins TRBV5-4 and TRBJ2-1; TRBD2 aligns across 9 bases. Germline V gene sequence: CDR1 SGHNT, CDR2 YYREEE (reference sequence). The CDR3 runs to 14 residues. The ends lost 1 base at V and 5 bases at J; junction bases unmatched: 1. The DNA for the CDR3 is TGTGCCAGCAGCTTGCAGCGGGGGGACAATGAGCAGTTCTTC. This gives the protein CASSLQRGDNEQFF.

The chain recombines TRBV7-3 with TRBJ2-3; TRBD2 agrees at 9 bases. The CDR3 extends over 16 amino acids. V gave up 7 bases and J gave up 7 bases; unmatched junction bases: 15. The V gene's germline CDR1 is SGHTA and CDR2 FQGTGA. For the CDR3, the DNA is TGTGCCAGCACCCCTATGGTTGGCGGGGGGGAGAATACGCAGTATTTT. It codes for CASTPMVGGGENTQYF.

This chain connects TRBV29-1 to TRBJ2-5, with D uncertain. The CDR3 loop spans 10 amino acids. Germline V gene data show CDR1 as SQVTM and CDR2 as ANQGSEA. V was trimmed by 3 bases and J by 5 bases, leaving 4 bases between them. In DNA form, the CDR3 reads TGCAGCGTTGATCGGGAGACCCAGTACTTC. It encodes CSVDRETQYF.

This chain uses TRBV5-4 with TRBJ2-7, with TRBD1 identical over 10 bases. This CDR3 spans 15 amino acids. Germline V gene lookup returns CDR1 SGHNT and CDR2 YYREEE (reference sequence). V dropped 4 bases and J dropped 6; count of bases not matched to a gene: 10. In nucleotides, the CDR3 is TGTGCCAGCAGCCCCAGTCGACAGGGGGCGAGCGAGCAGTACTTC. It yields the protein CASSPSRQGASEQYF.

V is TRBV19 and J is TRBJ2-1; TRBD2 aligns across 7 bases. Per the germline V gene, CDR1 is LNHDA and CDR2 is SQIVND (reference sequence). V was clipped by 7 bases and J by 9 bases; unmatched bases: 15. This CDR3 has 15 residues. CDR3 nucleotide sequence: TGTGCCAGTACCCTGATGGGGGAGGGCCGGAGTGAGCAGTTCTTC. Translation: CASTLMGEGRSEQFF.

The rearrangement joins TRBV30 to TRBJ1-5, with 8 bases lining up with TRBD1. V dropped 4 bases and J dropped 6; count of bases not matched to a gene: 8. CDR1 is GTSNPN, CDR2 SVGIG, per germline (reference sequence). The CDR3 consists of 14 residues. The chain's CDR3 is CAWNQGAPSQPQHF. CDR3 sequence (DNA): TGTGCCTGGAACCAGGGGGCCCCGTCTCAGCCCCAGCATTTT.

This chain links TRBV4-2 with TRBJ2-3; no firm D call. V was pared by 1 base and J by 0 bases, with 11 bases between. The CDR3 sequence is 16 residues long. CDR1 is LGHNA and CDR2 is YNFKEQ in the germline V gene. CDR3 loop: CASSQVTGSSTDTQYF. The CDR3 nucleotides read TGTGCCAGCAGCCAAGTCACCGGGTCGAGCACAGATACGCAGTATTTT.

This clone has just one count. V is TRBV5-1 and J is TRBJ1-3, with TRBD1 identical over 7 bases. Germline-derived CDR1 and CDR2 are SGHRS and YFSETQ. The CDR3 extends over 15 amino acids. The junction had 8 bases not matched to a gene; V was cut back by 6 bases and J by 2 bases. DNA of the CDR3: TGCGCCAGCACCCGAACAGGGGATACTGGAAACACCATATATTTT. Protein product: CASTRTGDTGNTIYF.

This clone was picked up one time. The chain recombines TRBV25-1 with TRBJ2-7; 8 nucleotides match TRBD1. CDR1 MGHDK and CDR2 SYGVNS come from the germline V gene. With 4 bases clipped from V and 5 bases from J, the junction kept 4 bases outside the gene matches. The CDR3 is made up of 13 amino acids. The CDR3 loop is CASSVPGGNEQYF. DNA of the CDR3: TGTGCCAGCAGTGTACCAGGGGGCAACGAGCAGTACTTC.

This clone is a singleton in its sample. The chain has TRBV7-9 and TRBJ2-7, with D tentatively TRBD1 (6 bases). Trimming shortened V by 0 bases and J by 5 bases, and 17 bases separated the two germline ends. Germline V gives CDR1 SEHNR, CDR2 FQNEAQ (reference sequence). The CDR3 is 16 amino acids. The CDR3, as DNA: TGTGCCAGCAGCTTAGCGTTTGGTGGGGGCCTGAACGAGCAGTACTTC. Its translation is CASSLAFGGGLNEQYF.

V is TRBV4-2 and J is TRBJ2-3, with TRBD2 matching over 9 bases. Germline trimming cut 2 bases from V and 3 bases from J; bases unmatched to any gene: 3. Germline V lookup: CDR1 LGHNA, CDR2 YNFKEQ. The CDR3 length is 15 residues. CDR3 DNA: TGTGCCAGCAGCCAAATTCTAGCGGGAACAGATACGCAGTATTTT. This encodes CASSQILAGTDTQYF.

Worth noting for this clone: The sample has other DNA sequences that encode this CDR3 too. The chain is built from TRBV18 and TRBJ2-2, with D uncertain. Germline CDR1 is KGHSH and CDR2 is LQKENI. The CDR3 has 13 residues. Deletions cut 0 bases from V and 2 bases from J, with 1 base between. The CDR3, as DNA: TGTGCCAGCTCACCACCCAACACCGGGGAGCTGTTTTTT. This codes for CASSPPNTGELFF. The variable domain in full, with the rest retrieved from reference TRBV18 and TRBJ2-2, is NAGVMQNPRHLVRRRGQEARLRCSPMKGHSHVYWYRQLPEEGLKFMVYLQKENIIDESGMPKERFSAEFPKEGPSILRIQQVVRGDSAAYFCASSPPNTGELFFGEGSRLTVL.

This chain connects TRBV6-5 to TRBJ1-2; 9 bases line up with TRBD1. From germline, CDR1 is MNHEY and CDR2 SVGAGI. V lost 6 bases to trimming and J lost 0 bases; unmatched junction nucleotides: 2. CDR3 length: 14 amino acids. The CDR3 nucleotides read TGTGCCAGCAGGAGGACAGGGGCTAACTATGGCTACACCTTC. Protein product: CASRRTGANYGYTF.

With respect to this clone: A junction end diverges from the germline sequence, so it may reflect a read error. V is TRBV6-5 and J is TRBJ2-3, with TRBD2 matching over 11 bases. There are 16 residues in the CDR3. CDR1 and CDR2 (germline): MNHEY, SVGAGI. The CDR3 nucleotides are TGTGCCGGCAGTTTAATAGCGGGGGGGCCCCCAGATACGCAGTATTTT. Translating gives CAGSLIAGGPPDTQYF.

V usage is TRBV19 and J usage is TRBJ1-1; TRBD1 matches at 7 bases. Germline assignment: CDR1 LNHDA and CDR2 SQIVND (reference sequence). This CDR3 has 14 residues. V shed 3 bases, J shed 4 bases, and the junction held 5 bases outside the gene matches. The CDR3 DNA reads as TGTGCCAGTAGTATGGGACAGCGGAGCACTGAAGCTTTCTTT. This codes for CASSMGQRSTEAFF.